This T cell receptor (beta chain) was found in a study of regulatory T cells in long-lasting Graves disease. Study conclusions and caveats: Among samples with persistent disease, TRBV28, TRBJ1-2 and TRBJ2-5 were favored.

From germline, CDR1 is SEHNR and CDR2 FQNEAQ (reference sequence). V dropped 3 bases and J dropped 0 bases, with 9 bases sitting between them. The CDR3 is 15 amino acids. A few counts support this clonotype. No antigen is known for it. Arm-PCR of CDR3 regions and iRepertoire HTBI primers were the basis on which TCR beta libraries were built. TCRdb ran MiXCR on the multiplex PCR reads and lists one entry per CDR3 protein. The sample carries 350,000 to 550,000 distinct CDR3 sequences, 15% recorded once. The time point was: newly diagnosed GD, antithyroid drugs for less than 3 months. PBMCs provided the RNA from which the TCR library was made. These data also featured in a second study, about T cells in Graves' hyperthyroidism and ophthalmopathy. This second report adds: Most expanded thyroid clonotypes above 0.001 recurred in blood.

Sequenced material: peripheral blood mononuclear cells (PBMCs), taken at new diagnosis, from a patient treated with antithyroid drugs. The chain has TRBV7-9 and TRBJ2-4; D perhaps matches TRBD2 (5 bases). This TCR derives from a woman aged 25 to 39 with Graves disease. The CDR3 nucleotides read TGTGCCAGCAGCTTCGACGGACTAGCCAAAAACATTCAGTACTTC. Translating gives CASSFDGLAKNIQYF.